The sequence of this T cell receptor beta chain was determined in a study of blood T cell repertoires in COVID-19. Study details: In each case, the material was cDNA or gDNA derived from T cells, B-cell-depleted T cells, or PBMCs.

In the original workflow: Amplification of reference gene primers was used by the study to estimate nucleated cell counts. This table comes from immunoSEQ multiplex PCR, and its TCRdb copy is limited to in-frame clones, with some not included. V and J calls and clone size come straight from that table; D and trimming were deduced from the DNA. In the table there are about 310,000 clones, approximately 83% of which are singletons. The CDR3 runs to 14 residues. Germline V gene data show CDR1 as LNHDA and CDR2 as SQIVND (reference sequence). V was pared by 7 bases and J by 4 bases, with 17 bases between. The cohort comprised adults aged 18 to 89 years residing in 20 to 30 US areas.

What was sequenced was PBMCs or T cells enriched from blood (not recorded which). The rearrangement links TRBV19 to TRBJ2-7; no reliable D call. The origin of this receptor is a man aged 30 to 45 who had recovered from COVID-19. The CDR3 sequence: CASKRGDSAYEQYF. The CDR3 DNA follows: TGTGCCAGTAAACGTGGAGATTCCGCGTACGAGCAGTACTTC.